This entry concerns a single TCR beta chain. No antigen is known for it. TCRdb keeps only in-frame clones here, not all; method: immunoSEQ multiplex PCR. The sample has some 77,000 clones; approximately 85% are singletons. The sample is drawn from a study of OX40 agonist ivuxolimab in advanced cancers. General observations from the study: Within 6 weeks, CD4+ and CD8+ blood T cells expanded clonally at 0.1 to 3.0 mg/kg. Expanded peripheral T cells had an undetermined antigen specificity.

The CDR3 is 15 residues long. Germline lookup yields CDR1 SGHDN and CDR2 FVKESK. Unmatched junction bases numbered 7, after V lost 5 bases and J lost 3 bases. The receptor was derived from an adult with an advanced solid tumor such as melanoma, head and neck, liver or kidney cancer. The chain recombines TRBV14 with TRBJ2-7; TRBD2 matches 10 bases. The specimen comprised CD4+ or CD8+ T cells sorted from blood, sampled in a trial of the OX40 agonist ivuxolimab. As DNA, the CDR3 is TGTGCCAGCAGCGATCGACTAGCGGGCCTCTACGAGCAGTACTTC. The encoded protein is CASSDRLAGLYEQYF. The full variable domain, its missing parts supplied by reference TRBV14 and TRBJ2-7, is EAGVTQFPSHSVIEKGQTVTLRCDPISGHDNLYWYRRVMGKEIKFLLHFVKESKQDESGMPNNRFLAERTGGTYSTLKVQPAELEDSGVYFCASSDRLAGLYEQYFGPGTRLTVT.